The present T cell receptor beta chain was sequenced within a study of identical twins. Study findings and constraints: The authors noted that invariant MAIT and iNKT cells could partly confound zero-insertion analyses.

This clonotype was counted between two and nine times. Its antigen is not identified. TCRdb analysed the 5' RACE reads with MiXCR anew, one entry per CDR3 protein. The sample records 300,000 to 400,000 distinct CDR3 sequences, roughly an eighth being singletons. The CDR3 is 14 amino acids. The V gene's germline CDR1 is SGHVS and CDR2 FQNEAQ. The germline V and J ends were trimmed by 3 bases and 7 bases, with 15 bases remaining between them. The sample also formed part of further work on yellow fever vaccine responses in identical twins.

The sample was CD8+ T cells sorted from blood. This TCR was recovered from a woman aged 18-30 years in good health. The chain links TRBV7-8 to TRBJ2-5; either TRBD1 or TRBD2 may fit D (6 bases each). The CDR3, as DNA: TGTGCCAGCAGCTTGGGGGGCGAAGGGCGGACCCAGTACTTC. Translating it yields CASSLGGEGRTQYF.